This TCR beta chain was sequenced in a study of graft-versus-host responses after intestinal transplantation. At the level of the study: Each of the recipients got a multivisceral, liver-intestinal, or isolated intestinal transplant. Anti-thymocyte globulin induction preceded about 3 years of tacrolimus and steroid maintenance in all recipients. General study points: Ileal or blood samples showed some GvH clones first, and such clones were also found in recipient marrow.

About this clone: Its antigen remains unidentified.

The repertoire was sequenced with immunoSEQ multiplex PCR; TCRdb's copy has only in-frame clones and lacks some. The sample yields tens of thousands of clones, 85% to 95% seen once. Trimming removed 0 bases at V and 9 bases at J, with 15 bases between. Germline CDR1 reads LGHNA; CDR2 reads YNFKEQ. This CDR3 is 15 amino acids long. V usage is TRBV4-2 and J usage is TRBJ2-4, with no clear D. This sequence was found in a human donor who was the organ donor for an intestinal transplant. Sequenced here: unstimulated CD8+ T cells sorted from spleen or lymph node cells, sampled before transplant. The chain's CDR3 is CASSQDSQAQAIQYF. The CDR3 nucleotides read TGTGCCAGCAGCCAAGATAGTCAGGCGCAGGCCATTCAGTACTTC.